The 27 T cell receptor beta chains below come from one sample, sequenced in a study of shared clonotypes between healthy human individuals. Libraries were prepared by immunoSEQ multiplex PCR; TCRdb keeps only in-frame clonotypes and omits some of them. The table includes 800,000 to 1,200,000 clones, about 80% detected once. Material: memory CD4+ T cells from PBMCs. Specified subset: CD45RA-negative fraction. Receptor source: a man in his late teens or twenties in good health. Some clones in this sample may be carry-over from other donors' samples.

The V and J genes are TRBV19 and TRBJ2-7; TRBD2 agrees at 12 bases. This CDR3 contains 15 residues. V shed 6 bases, J shed 5 bases, and the junction held 8 bases outside the gene matches. Germline V lookup: CDR1 LNHDA, CDR2 SQIVND (reference sequence). The CDR3 region is CASRGTSGSAHEQYF. As DNA, the CDR3 is TGTGCCAGTAGGGGGACTAGCGGGTCGGCCCACGAGCAGTACTTC.

This clone was recorded at least ten times. The rearrangement links TRBV19 to TRBJ1-1; D is unresolved. Germline V gene sequence: CDR1 LNHDA, CDR2 SQIVND (reference sequence). The CDR3 has 13 residues. V was clipped by 6 bases and J by 3 bases, with 11 bases between them. The CDR3 region is CASRINEDTEAFF. CDR3 bases: TGTGCCAGTAGGATAAACGAGGACACTGAAGCTTTCTTT.

The chain uses TRBV7-9 and TRBJ2-7, with TRBD2 matching over 11 bases. Germline assignment: CDR1 SEHNR and CDR2 FQNEAQ (reference sequence). The CDR3 is 19 residues long. Trimming cost V 0 bases and J 0 bases; bases outside gene matches: 10. As DNA, the CDR3 is TGTGCCAGCAGCTTAGCGCTTGGACTAGCGGGCTCTAGCTCCTACGAGCAGTACTTC. Protein product: CASSLALGLAGSSSYEQYF.

Points on this clone: This sample includes further DNA sequences coding for the same CDR3. J is TRBJ1-1 and V is TRBV5-1; D not resolved. The CDR3 has 14 amino acids. V dropped 0 bases and J dropped 3 bases, with 9 bases sitting between them. Germline lookup yields CDR1 SGHRS and CDR2 YFSETQ. CDR3 amino acids: CASSLEGSDTEAFF. The CDR3, as DNA: TGCGCCAGCAGCTTGGAAGGGTCTGACACTGAAGCTTTCTTT.

V gene TRBV6-1 combines with J gene TRBJ1-2; 11 nucleotides agree with TRBD1. CDR1 is MNHNS and CDR2 is SASEGT in the germline V gene. The CDR3 extends over 17 amino acids. The V segment lost 2 bases and the J segment 2 bases; nucleotides outside the gene matches: 7. CDR3 loop: CASSERDRGNRNYGYTF. The CDR3 nucleotides are TGTGCCAGCAGTGAAAGGGACAGGGGGAATAGAAACTATGGCTACACCTTC.

The rearrangement uses TRBV6-1 and TRBJ2-7; no clear D gene. Trimming shortened V by 4 bases and J by 7 bases, and 26 bases separated the two germline ends. This CDR3 comprises 17 residues. CDR1 is MNHNS and CDR2 is SASEGT in the germline V gene. CDR3 DNA sequence: TGTGCCAGCAGTGGCCAAGAGAGGACGTCAAGGGTAAGGGAGCAGTACTTC. Its protein product is CASSGQERTSRVREQYF.

This clone was detected once. This chain joins TRBV4-3 and TRBJ2-5; TRBD2 matches at 10 bases. The germline V gene encodes CDR1 LGHNA and CDR2 YSLEER. This CDR3 contains 17 residues. Trimming removed 0 bases from V and 5 bases from J; junction bases left unmatched: 9. The CDR3 here is CASSQDFLAGARETQYF. CDR3 in DNA: TGCGCCAGCAGCCAAGATTTTCTAGCGGGAGCCCGGGAGACCCAGTACTTC.

CDR3 sequence reads: CASSIPDRKRTEAFF. The CDR3, as DNA: TGTGCCAGCAGCATCCCGGACCGTAAGCGGACTGAAGCTTTCTTT. V usage is TRBV21-1 and J usage is TRBJ1-1. TRBV21-1 corresponds to a pseudogene. The CDR3 spans 15 residues.

This chain links TRBV7-3 with TRBJ2-2; 7 positions match TRBD2. Unmatched junction bases numbered 2, after V lost 4 bases and J lost 6 bases. The CDR3 is 13 amino acids. Germline V CDR1 and CDR2: SGHTA, FQGTGA. CDR3 in amino acids: CASSSTSSGELFF. CDR3 in DNA: TGTGCCAGCAGCTCGACTAGCTCCGGGGAGCTGTTTTTT.

The CDR3 loop is CASSTGQRETQYF. DNA of the CDR3: TGTGCCAGCAGCACAGGACAGCGAGAGACCCAGTACTTC. V usage is TRBV7-8 and J usage is TRBJ2-5, with D tentatively TRBD1 (6 bases). The V end lost 5 bases, the J end lost 4 bases, and 11 bases lay between the germline ends. CDR1 is SGHVS, CDR2 FQNEAQ, per germline. The CDR3 has 13 amino acids.

In this sample, this clone turned up once. The chain links TRBV7-9 to TRBJ2-4, with TRBD1 as a possible D gene (6 bases). CDR3 size: 17 residues. Germline lookup yields CDR1 SEHNR and CDR2 FQNEAQ (reference sequence). Trimming removed 3 bases at V and 2 bases at J, with 17 bases between. CDR3 sequence (DNA): TGTGCCAGCAGCTTCAGGGGTGACAGATCCTCCAAAAACATTCAGTACTTC. It translates to CASSFRGDRSSKNIQYF.

The genes are TRBV5-6 and TRBJ2-7; weak D call: TRBD1 (6 bases). The CDR3 contains 15 residues. V dropped 0 bases and J dropped 1 base, with 11 bases sitting between them. The germline gives CDR1 SGHDT, CDR2 YYEEEE. The CDR3 is CASSLGPTGSYEQYF. The CDR3 DNA reads as TGTGCCAGCAGCTTGGGGCCGACAGGATCCTACGAGCAGTACTTC.

This clone is a singleton in its sample. The chain recombines TRBV19 with TRBJ1-5; 7 bases agree with TRBD1. V gave up 4 bases and J gave up 3 bases; unmatched junction bases: 6. Germline V lookup: CDR1 LNHDA, CDR2 SQIVND (reference sequence). The CDR3 extends over 15 amino acids. The CDR3, as DNA: TGTGCCAGTAGTACAGGACAGGTCCCCAATCAGCCCCAGCATTTT. Protein sequence: CASSTGQVPNQPQHF.

The chain has TRBV5-8 and TRBJ2-2; D is unclear. The germline CDR1 and CDR2 sequences are SGHTS and YDEGEE. The CDR3 has 17 residues. Trimming removed 0 bases at V and 5 bases at J, with 17 bases between. The CDR3 DNA reads as TGTGCCAGCAGCTTGGCCGTAGTGAGCCCAATTACCGGGGAGCTGTTTTTT. This encodes CASSLAVVSPITGELFF.

This clone appeared once. This chain links TRBV4-1 with TRBJ2-2; 10 positions match TRBD2. V gave up 3 bases and J gave up 0 bases; unmatched junction bases: 4. This CDR3 region has 17 residues. Germline assignment: CDR1 MGHRA and CDR2 YSYEKL. CDR3 nucleotides: TGCGCCAGCAGCCACAGGACTAGCGGATCGAACACCGGGGAGCTGTTTTTT. Translating gives CASSHRTSGSNTGELFF.

The V and J genes are TRBV7-6 and TRBJ2-1, with D tentatively TRBD1 or TRBD2 (6 bases each). Trimming cost V 6 bases and J 3 bases, with 12 bases left between them. This CDR3 is 14 amino acids long. Germline CDR1 SGHVS, CDR2 FNYEAQ. CDR3 loop: CASRRDNRYNEQFF. The CDR3 nucleotides are TGTGCCAGCAGGCGGGACAACCGCTACAATGAGCAGTTCTTC.

The V call is TRBV7-3, the J call TRBJ2-1, with 7 bases lining up with TRBD1. The junction had 0 bases not matched to a gene; V was cut back by 2 bases and J by 2 bases. From germline, CDR1 is SGHTA and CDR2 FQGTGA. This CDR3 is 14 amino acids long. CDR3: CASSLQGAYNEQFF. DNA of the CDR3: TGTGCCAGCAGCTTACAGGGGGCCTACAATGAGCAGTTCTTC.

This chain uses TRBV18 with TRBJ2-7; 8 bases align to TRBD2. V lost 2 bases and J lost 0; bases outside the gene matches: 6. The CDR3 runs to 16 residues. Per germline, CDR1 KGHSH and CDR2 LQKENI. This CDR3 is CASSPIGLAGSYEQYF. The DNA for the CDR3 is TGTGCCAGCTCACCAATTGGGCTAGCGGGCTCCTACGAGCAGTACTTC.

A single count supports this clone. The chain combines TRBV7-2 with TRBJ1-1; D is ambiguous. CDR3 length: 13 residues. V lost 1 base to trimming and J lost 3 bases, with 6 bases between them. Looked up from germline, CDR1 is SGHTA and CDR2 is FQGNSA. CDR3 loop: CASSLGPHTEAFF. The CDR3 DNA sequence: TGTGCCAGCAGCTTAGGCCCGCACACTGAAGCTTTCTTT.

The chain carries TRBV19 and TRBJ2-4, with 7 positions matching TRBD1. Losses at the gene ends were 4 bases for V and 10 bases for J; bases not matched to a gene: 10. The CDR3 covers 14 residues. Per germline, CDR1 LNHDA and CDR2 SQIVND (reference sequence). The CDR3 nucleotides read TGTGCCAGTAGTACCCCACGGACAGGTGGGATTCAGTACTTC. Its protein product is CASSTPRTGGIQYF.

The chain employs TRBV21-1 and TRBJ2-7. TRBV21-1 is termed a pseudogene. This CDR3 contains 13 residues. Here the CDR3 DNA reads TGTGCCAGCGAGAGGGGTCCGTTCCACGAGCAGTACTTC. Translating gives CASERGPFHEQYF.

This chain joins TRBV23-1 and TRBJ2-4, with 8 nucleotides matching TRBD1. TRBV23-1 falls under the ORF class, with uncertain function. The CDR3 is made up of 14 amino acids. The junction had 3 bases not matched to a gene; V was cut back by 3 bases and J by 5 bases. The CDR3 sequence: CASSHGQGQNIQYF. The CDR3 DNA sequence: TGCGCCAGCAGTCACGGACAGGGCCAAAACATTCAGTACTTC.

The rearrangement links TRBV18 to TRBJ2-7, with D possibly being TRBD2 (5 bases). CDR3 length: 15 amino acids. Between the trimmed V and J ends, which lost 3 bases and 5 bases, there was a span of 17 bases. From germline, CDR1 is KGHSH and CDR2 LQKENI. CDR3 sequence reads: CASSPPTSLRDEQYF. The CDR3 nucleotides read TGTGCCAGCTCACCCCCAACTAGTCTTAGGGACGAGCAGTACTTC.

The chain recombines TRBV7-8 with TRBJ1-4; D is unresolved. Per the germline V gene, CDR1 is SGHVS and CDR2 is FQNEAQ. Trimming took 1 base from V and 7 from J, leaving 7 bases between them. The CDR3 loop spans 13 amino acids. CDR3 in amino acids: CASSLGASEKLFF. The DNA for the CDR3 is TGTGCCAGCAGCTTAGGGGCGAGTGAAAAACTGTTTTTT.

Points on this clone: This may be a read error: a much more frequent sequence differs by one nucleotide. Other DNA sequences in this specimen translate into the identical CDR3. The rearrangement uses TRBV6-5 and TRBJ2-2; D may be TRBD1 (8 bases). From germline, CDR1 is MNHEY and CDR2 SVGAGI. The CDR3 has 16 amino acids. This CDR3 is CASSYSTGEGTGELFF. The CDR3 DNA is TGTGCCAGTAGTTACTCGACAGGGGAGGGCACCGGGGAGCTGTTTTTT.

In DNA form, the CDR3 reads TGCGCCAGCAGCCCGGGGTTGCGGAGCTCCTACAATGAGCAGTTCTTC. It translates to CASSPGLRSSYNEQFF. The rearrangement uses TRBV5-1 and TRBJ2-1, with D tentatively TRBD2 (5 bases). Germline V gene lookup returns CDR1 SGHRS and CDR2 YFSETQ. V was trimmed by 4 bases and J by 0 bases, leaving 14 bases between them. The CDR3 extends over 16 amino acids.

Only a few counts were recorded for this clone. CDR3 coding DNA: TGTGCCAGCAGTGTAACTTACGAGCAGTACTTC. Translated, it gives CASSVTYEQYF. The rearrangement joins TRBV2 to TRBJ2-7; no firm D call. This CDR3 is built from 11 residues. Germline loops: CDR1 SNHLY, CDR2 FYNNEI. The germline V and J ends were trimmed by 4 bases and 4 bases, with 5 bases remaining between them.